The 2 T cell receptor beta chains listed next were all sequenced from one sample in a study of blood T cell repertoires in COVID-19. Assay used: immunoSEQ multiplex PCR; TCRdb lists only in-frame clones, some missing. Seen here are about 94,000 clones, around 87% observed once, and the top ten hold 7% to 8%. Sample: peripheral blood. These receptors were collected from a human donor with acute or convalescent COVID-19. The donor label of this sample is uncertain.

V and J are TRBV5-4 and TRBJ2-1, with a weak D call TRBD1 (5 bases). Looked up from germline, CDR1 is SGHNT and CDR2 is YYREEE (reference sequence). V gave up 4 bases and J gave up 3 bases, with 17 bases separating them. CDR3 length: 16 amino acids. The CDR3 loop reads CASSQSDSYLYNEQFF. CDR3 coding DNA: TGTGCCAGCAGCCAATCAGACAGCTACCTCTACAATGAGCAGTTCTTC.

V is TRBV5-8 and J is TRBJ1-6, with 10 bases matching TRBD1. V dropped 4 bases and J dropped 9; count of bases not matched to a gene: 7. The germline V gene encodes CDR1 SGHTS and CDR2 YDEGEE. The length of the CDR3 is 15 residues. The CDR3 reads CASSPRQGALSPLHF. CDR3 DNA sequence: TGTGCCAGCAGCCCTCGACAGGGGGCACTTTCACCCCTCCACTTT.